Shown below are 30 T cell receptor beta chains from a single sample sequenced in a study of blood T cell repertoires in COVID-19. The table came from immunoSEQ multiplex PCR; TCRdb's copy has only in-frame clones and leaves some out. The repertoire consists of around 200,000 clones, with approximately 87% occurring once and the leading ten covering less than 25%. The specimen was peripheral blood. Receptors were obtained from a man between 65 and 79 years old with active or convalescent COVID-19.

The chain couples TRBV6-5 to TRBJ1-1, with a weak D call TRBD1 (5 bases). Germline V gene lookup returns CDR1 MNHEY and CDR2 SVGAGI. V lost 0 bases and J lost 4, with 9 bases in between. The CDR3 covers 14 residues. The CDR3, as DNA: TGTGCCAGCAGTTACTCTTCAGGGATCACTGAAGCTTTCTTT. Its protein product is CASSYSSGITEAFF.

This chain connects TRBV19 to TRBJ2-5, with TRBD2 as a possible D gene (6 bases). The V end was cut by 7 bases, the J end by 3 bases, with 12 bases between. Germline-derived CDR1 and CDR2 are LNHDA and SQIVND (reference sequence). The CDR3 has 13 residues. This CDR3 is CASTPWGEETQYF. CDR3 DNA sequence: TGTGCCAGTACCCCCTGGGGGGAAGAGACCCAGTACTTC.

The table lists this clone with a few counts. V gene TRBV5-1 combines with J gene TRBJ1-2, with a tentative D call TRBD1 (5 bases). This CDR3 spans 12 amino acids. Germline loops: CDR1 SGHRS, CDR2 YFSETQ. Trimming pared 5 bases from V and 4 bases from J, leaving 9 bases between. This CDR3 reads CASRQGTYGYTF. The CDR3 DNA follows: TGCGCCAGCAGGCAGGGTACCTATGGCTACACCTTC. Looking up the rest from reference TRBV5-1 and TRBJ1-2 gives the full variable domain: KAGVTQTPRYLIKTRGQQVTLSCSPISGHRSVSWYQQTPGQGLQFLFEYFSETQRNKGNFPGRFSGRQFSNSRSEMNVSTLELGDSALYLCASRQGTYGYTFGSGTRLTVV.

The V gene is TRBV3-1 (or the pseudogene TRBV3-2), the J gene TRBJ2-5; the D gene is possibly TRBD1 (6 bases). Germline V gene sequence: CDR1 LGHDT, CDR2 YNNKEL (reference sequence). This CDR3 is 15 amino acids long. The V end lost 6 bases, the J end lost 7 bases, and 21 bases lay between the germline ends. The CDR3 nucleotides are TGTGCCAGCAGTCAACGGGCAGAGGGGGAGCGGACCCAGTACTTC. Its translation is CASSQRAEGERTQYF.

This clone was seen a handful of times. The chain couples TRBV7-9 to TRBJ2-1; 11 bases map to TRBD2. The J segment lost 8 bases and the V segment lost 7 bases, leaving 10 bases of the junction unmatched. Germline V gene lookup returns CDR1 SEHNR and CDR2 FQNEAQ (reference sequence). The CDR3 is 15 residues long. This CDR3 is CASTLTSGSIDEQFF. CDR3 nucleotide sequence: TGTGCCAGCACCCTCACTAGCGGGAGTATCGATGAGCAGTTCTTC.

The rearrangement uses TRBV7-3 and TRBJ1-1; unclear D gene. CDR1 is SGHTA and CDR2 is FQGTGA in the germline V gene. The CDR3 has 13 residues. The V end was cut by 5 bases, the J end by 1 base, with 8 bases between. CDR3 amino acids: CASSPEANTEAFF. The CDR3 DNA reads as TGTGCCAGCAGCCCCGAAGCGAACACTGAAGCTTTCTTT.

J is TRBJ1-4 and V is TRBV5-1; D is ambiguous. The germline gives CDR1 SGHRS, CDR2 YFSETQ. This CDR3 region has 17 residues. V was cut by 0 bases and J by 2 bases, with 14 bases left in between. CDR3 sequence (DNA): TGCGCCAGCAGCTTGGCCGAGTGGAGGCCGACTAATGAAAAACTGTTTTTT. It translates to CASSLAEWRPTNEKLFF.

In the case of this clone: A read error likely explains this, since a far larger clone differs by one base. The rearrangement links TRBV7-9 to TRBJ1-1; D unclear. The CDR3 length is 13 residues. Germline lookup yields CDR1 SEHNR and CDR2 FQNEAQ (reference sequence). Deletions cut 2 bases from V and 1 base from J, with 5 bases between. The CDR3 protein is CASSLRQNTEAFF. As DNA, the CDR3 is TGTGCCAGCAGCTTACGACAGAACACTGAAGCTTTCTTT.

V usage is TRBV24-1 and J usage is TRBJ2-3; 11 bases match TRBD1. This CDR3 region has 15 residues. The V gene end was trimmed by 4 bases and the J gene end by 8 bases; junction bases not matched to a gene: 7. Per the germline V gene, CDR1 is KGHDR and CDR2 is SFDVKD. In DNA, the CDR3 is TGTGCCACCAGTGACTTGGACAGGGGGCTAGGTACGCAGTATTTT. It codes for CATSDLDRGLGTQYF.

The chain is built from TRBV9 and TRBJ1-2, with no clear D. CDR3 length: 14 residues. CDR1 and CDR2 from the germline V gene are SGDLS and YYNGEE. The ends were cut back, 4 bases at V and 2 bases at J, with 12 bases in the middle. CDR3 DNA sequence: TGTGCCAGCAGCCCGGGTCCCCCAAACTATGGCTACACCTTC. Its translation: CASSPGPPNYGYTF.

The CDR3 loop reads CASSHSGAGNTIYF. The CDR3 bases are TGTGCCAGCAGCCACTCGGGAGCTGGAAACACCATATATTTT. The V call is TRBV3-1 (or the pseudogene TRBV3-2), the J call TRBJ1-3; D is unresolved. Trimming took off 3 bases at V and 2 bases at J, with 8 bases between the two ends. The CDR3 is 14 amino acids. The germline gives CDR1 LGHDT, CDR2 YNNKEL (reference sequence).

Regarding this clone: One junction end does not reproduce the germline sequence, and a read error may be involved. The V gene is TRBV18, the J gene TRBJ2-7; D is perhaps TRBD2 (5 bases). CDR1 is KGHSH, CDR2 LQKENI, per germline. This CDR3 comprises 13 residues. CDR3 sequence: CASSELQDSLPLF. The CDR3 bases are TGTGCCAGCTCAGAACTCCAGGACTCCTTGCCTCTCTTC.

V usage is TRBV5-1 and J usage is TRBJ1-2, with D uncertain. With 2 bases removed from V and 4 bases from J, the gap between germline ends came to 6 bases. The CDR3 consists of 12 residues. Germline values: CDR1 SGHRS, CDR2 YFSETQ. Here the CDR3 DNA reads TGCGCCAGCAGCTTAGAGGGCTATGGCTACACCTTC. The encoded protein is CASSLEGYGYTF.

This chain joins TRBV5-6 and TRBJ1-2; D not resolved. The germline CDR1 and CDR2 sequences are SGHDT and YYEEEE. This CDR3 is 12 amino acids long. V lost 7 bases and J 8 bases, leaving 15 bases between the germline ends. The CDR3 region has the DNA TGTGCCAGCGGCGCAAATAACGGGGGCTACACCTTC. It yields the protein CASGANNGGYTF.

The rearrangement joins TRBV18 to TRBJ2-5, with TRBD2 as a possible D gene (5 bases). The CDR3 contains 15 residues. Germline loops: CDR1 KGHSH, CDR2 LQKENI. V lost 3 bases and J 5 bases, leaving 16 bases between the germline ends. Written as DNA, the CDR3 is TGTGCCAGCTCACCTGTGGCAGCCGGGGTGGAGACCCAGTACTTC. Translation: CASSPVAAGVETQYF.

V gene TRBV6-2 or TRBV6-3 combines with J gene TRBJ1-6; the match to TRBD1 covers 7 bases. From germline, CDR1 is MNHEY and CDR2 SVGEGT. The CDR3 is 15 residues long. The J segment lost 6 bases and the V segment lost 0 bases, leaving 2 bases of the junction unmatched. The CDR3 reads CASSYSGTANSPLHF. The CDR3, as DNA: TGTGCCAGCAGTTACTCGGGGACAGCTAATTCACCCCTCCACTTT.

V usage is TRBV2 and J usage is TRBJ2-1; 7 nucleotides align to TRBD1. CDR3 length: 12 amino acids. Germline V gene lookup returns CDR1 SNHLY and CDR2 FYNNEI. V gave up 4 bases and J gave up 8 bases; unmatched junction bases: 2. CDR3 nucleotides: TGTGCCAGCAGTGGACAGGGTTATGAGCAGTTCTTC. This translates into CASSGQGYEQFF.

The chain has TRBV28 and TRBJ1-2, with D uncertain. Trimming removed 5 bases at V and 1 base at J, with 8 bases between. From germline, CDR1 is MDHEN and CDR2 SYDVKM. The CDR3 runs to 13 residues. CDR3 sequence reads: CASSAGFNYGYTF. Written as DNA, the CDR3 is TGTGCCAGCAGTGCTGGCTTTAACTATGGCTACACCTTC.

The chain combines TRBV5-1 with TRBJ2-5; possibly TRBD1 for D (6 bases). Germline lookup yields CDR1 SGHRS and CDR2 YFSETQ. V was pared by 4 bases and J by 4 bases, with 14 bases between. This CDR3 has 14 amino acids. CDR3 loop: CASSPQGRGETQYF. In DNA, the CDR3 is TGCGCCAGCAGCCCACAGGGTCGTGGAGAGACCCAGTACTTC. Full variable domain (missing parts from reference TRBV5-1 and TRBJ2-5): KAGVTQTPRYLIKTRGQQVTLSCSPISGHRSVSWYQQTPGQGLQFLFEYFSETQRNKGNFPGRFSGRQFSNSRSEMNVSTLELGDSALYLCASSPQGRGETQYFGPGTRLLVL.

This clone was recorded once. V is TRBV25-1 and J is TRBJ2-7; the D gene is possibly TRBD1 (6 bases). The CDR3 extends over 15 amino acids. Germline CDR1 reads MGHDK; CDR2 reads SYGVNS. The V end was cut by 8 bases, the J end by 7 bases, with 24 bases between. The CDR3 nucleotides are TGTGCCAGCCTCTCGCGCACAGGGATATCGGGGGAGCAGTACTTC. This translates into CASLSRTGISGEQYF.

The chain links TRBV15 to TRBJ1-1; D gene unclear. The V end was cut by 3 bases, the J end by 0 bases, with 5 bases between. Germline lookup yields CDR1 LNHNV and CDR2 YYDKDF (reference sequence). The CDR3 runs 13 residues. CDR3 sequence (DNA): TGTGCCACCAGCAGGGCCTTGAACACTGAAGCTTTCTTT. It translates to CATSRALNTEAFF.

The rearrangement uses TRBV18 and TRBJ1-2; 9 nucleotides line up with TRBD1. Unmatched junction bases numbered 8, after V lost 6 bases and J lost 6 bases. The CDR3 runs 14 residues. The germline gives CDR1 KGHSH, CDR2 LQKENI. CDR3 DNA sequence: TGTGCCAGCTCGCTCTCGACAGGGGGGGATGGCTACACCTTC. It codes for CASSLSTGGDGYTF. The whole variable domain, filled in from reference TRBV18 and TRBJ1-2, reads NAGVMQNPRHLVRRRGQEARLRCSPMKGHSHVYWYRQLPEEGLKFMVYLQKENIIDESGMPKERFSAEFPKEGPSILRIQQVVRGDSAAYFCASSLSTGGDGYTFGSGTRLTVV.

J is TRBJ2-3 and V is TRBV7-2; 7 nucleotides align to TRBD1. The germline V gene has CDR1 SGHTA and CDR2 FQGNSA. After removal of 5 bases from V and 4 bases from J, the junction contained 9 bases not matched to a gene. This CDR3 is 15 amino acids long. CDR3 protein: CASSRRQGSSDTQYF. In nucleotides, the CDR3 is TGTGCCAGCAGCCGCCGACAGGGAAGTTCAGATACGCAGTATTTT.

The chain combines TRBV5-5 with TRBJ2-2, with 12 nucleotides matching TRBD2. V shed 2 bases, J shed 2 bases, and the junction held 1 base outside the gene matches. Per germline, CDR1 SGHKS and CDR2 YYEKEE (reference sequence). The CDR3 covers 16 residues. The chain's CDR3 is CASSLLAGGNTGELFF. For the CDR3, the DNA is TGTGCCAGCAGCTTACTAGCGGGGGGAAACACCGGGGAGCTGTTTTTT.

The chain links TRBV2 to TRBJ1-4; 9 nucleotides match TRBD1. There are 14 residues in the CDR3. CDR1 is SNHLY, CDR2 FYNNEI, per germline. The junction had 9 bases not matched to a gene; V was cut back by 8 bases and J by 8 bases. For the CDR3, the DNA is TGTGCCAGCGGACGGGACAGGGAAGGCGAAAAACTGTTTTTT. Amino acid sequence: CASGRDREGEKLFF.

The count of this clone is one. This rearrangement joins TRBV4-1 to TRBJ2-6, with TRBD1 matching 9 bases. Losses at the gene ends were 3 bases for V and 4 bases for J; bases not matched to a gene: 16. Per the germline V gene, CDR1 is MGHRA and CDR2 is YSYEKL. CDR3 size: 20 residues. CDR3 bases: TGCGCCAGCAGCCAGGGTAGGGACAGGGCCAACCCCTACGGGGCCAACGTCCTGACTTTC. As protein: CASSQGRDRANPYGANVLTF.

CDR3 DNA sequence: TGCGCCAGCAGCCAAGGCGGCAGGGGGCGGATGAACACTGAAGCTTTCTTT. It specifies CASSQGGRGRMNTEAFF. The chain joins TRBV4-1 to TRBJ1-1; 8 bases align to TRBD1. With V trimmed by 1 base and J by 0 bases, 7 bases remained unmatched. This CDR3 has 17 residues. Germline V CDR1 and CDR2: MGHRA, YSYEKL.

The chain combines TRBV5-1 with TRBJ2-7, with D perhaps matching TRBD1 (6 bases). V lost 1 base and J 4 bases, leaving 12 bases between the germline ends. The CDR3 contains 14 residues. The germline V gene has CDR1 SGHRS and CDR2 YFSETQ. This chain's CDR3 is CASSLQGIAYEQYF. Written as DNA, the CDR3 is TGCGCCAGCAGCTTGCAGGGGATCGCGTACGAGCAGTACTTC.

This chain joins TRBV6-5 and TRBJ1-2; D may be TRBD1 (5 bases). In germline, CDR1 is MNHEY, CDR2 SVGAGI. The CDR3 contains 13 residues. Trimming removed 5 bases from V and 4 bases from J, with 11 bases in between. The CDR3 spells CASSPQGTYGYTF. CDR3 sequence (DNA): TGTGCCAGCAGTCCTCAGGGTACCTATGGCTACACCTTC.

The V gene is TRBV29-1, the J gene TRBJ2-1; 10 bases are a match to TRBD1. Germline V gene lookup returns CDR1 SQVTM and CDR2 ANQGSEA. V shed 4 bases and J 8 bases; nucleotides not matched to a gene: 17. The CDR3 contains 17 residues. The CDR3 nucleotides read TGCAGCGTTGTTGACAGGGGGCCAAAAAACCCGGGGTATGAGCAGTTCTTC. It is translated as CSVVDRGPKNPGYEQFF.